This entry concerns a single T cell receptor (beta chain). This sample is drawn from a study of T-cell memory formation after mild COVID-19. J lost 5 bases, V lost 6 bases, and 5 bases had no gene match. The CDR3 loop spans 13 amino acids. Per germline, CDR1 SGHVS and CDR2 FNYEAQ. TCRdb recomputed calls from the 5' RACE reads with MiXCR, one row per CDR3 protein. This table holds 92,000 or so distinct CDR3 sequences, approximately 13% found once. Sequencing input: PBMCs or a T cell subset sorted from them (not recorded which). The clonotype was recovered from an adult woman who had mild COVID-19 (a few samples of this study predate the infection). Cell type and time point are not known. V usage is TRBV7-6 and J usage is TRBJ2-5, with 8 bases matching TRBD1. The chain's CDR3 is CASRPTGGETQYF. The CDR3 nucleotides read TGTGCCAGCAGACCAACAGGGGGGGAGACCCAGTACTTC.